This T cell receptor (beta chain) originates from a study of blood T cell repertoires in COVID-19 (dated by TCRdb to 2019 to 2021). With regard to the full study: Collaborator samples came from the United States, Italy and Spain and covered acute and convalescent phases of COVID-19. The samples were drawn from the first 160 participants of the ongoing ImmuneRACE study and from 1,254 subjects provided by 6 global collaborators. The material from the prospective study consisted of cDNA or gDNA derived from T cells, B-cell-depleted T cells, or PBMCs. Where HLA class I and class II types were available, the types were taken from metadata supplied by the sample provider, not from assay-based typing. A freely available public database, intended as a resource for researchers studying the immune response to SARS-CoV-2, is where the repertoires were released. The dataset comprised deeply sampled blood TCRbeta repertoires from subjects exposed to, actively infected with, or recovered from COVID-19. A de-identified subject ID, COVID-19 status, age in years and sex were almost always included in the sample metadata.

Each collaborating institution followed its own protocols to collect whole blood in K2EDTA tubes. For TCRbeta analysis, collaborators shipped samples in one of three forms: frozen whole blood, isolated PBMCs, or DNA extracted from either of those sample types. Broader findings and caveats from the paper: The amount of clinical and demographic metadata varied by source and participant and was provided uncurated.

Comments on this clone: The specificity of this receptor is unknown. The sample holds no much larger clone one base away, and base qualities are not on file.

Relative to germline, V is 10 bases shorter and J is 7 bases shorter, with 20 bases between their ends. The germline V gene gives CDR1 as ENHRY and CDR2 as SYGVKD. The CDR3 has 14 amino acids, counting the end cysteine and phenylalanine. The DNA shown is the 42-base CDR3, in frame from base 1. TCRbeta CDR3 regions were amplified from genomic DNA by means of the immunoSEQ Assay, a bias-controlled multiplex PCR. Per the authors' processing: Nucleated cell counts per sample were estimated from amplification of reference gene primers within the assay. To quantify the absolute abundance of each unique TCRbeta CDR3 rearrangement, sequence reads were collapsed and filtered. For each sample, productive Simpson clonality was calculated as the square root of Simpson's diversity index over productive rearrangements. The table comes from immuneACCESS by way of TCRdb, which keeps in-frame sequences with V and J called. Part of the clones is missing from these tables; in studies checked, under half for an unresolved V gene and the rest for unknown reasons. That table furnishes V, J and clone size, whereas the DNA furnished D and trimming. The sample table lists 100,000 to 150,000 clones, 86% of them with a count of one. The ten largest account for roughly 4.9% of the sample.

The sequence links TRBV10-3 to TRBJ2-1; the D segment could be TRBD2, given 5 matching bases. This sequence originates from a human donor in a cohort sampled during active COVID-19. The sequencing input was peripheral blood. The CDR3 protein is CATRDIVAWNEQFF. The sequenced DNA: TGTGCCACCCGGGATATCGTTGCGTGGAATGAGCAGTTCTTC.